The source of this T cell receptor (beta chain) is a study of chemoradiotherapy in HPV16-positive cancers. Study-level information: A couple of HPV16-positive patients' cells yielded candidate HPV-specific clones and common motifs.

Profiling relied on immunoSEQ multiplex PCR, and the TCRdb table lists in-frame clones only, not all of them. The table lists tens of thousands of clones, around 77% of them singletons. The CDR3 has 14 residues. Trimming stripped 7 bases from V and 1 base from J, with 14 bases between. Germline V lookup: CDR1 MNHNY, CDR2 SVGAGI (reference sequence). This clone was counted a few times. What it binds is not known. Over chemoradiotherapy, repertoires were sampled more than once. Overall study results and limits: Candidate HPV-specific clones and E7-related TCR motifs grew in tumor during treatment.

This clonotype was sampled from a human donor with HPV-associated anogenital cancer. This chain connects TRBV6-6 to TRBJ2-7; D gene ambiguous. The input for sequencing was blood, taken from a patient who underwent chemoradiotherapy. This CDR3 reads CASKYQFLSYEQYF. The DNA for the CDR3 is TGTGCCAGCAAATACCAGTTCCTATCCTACGAGCAGTACTTC.